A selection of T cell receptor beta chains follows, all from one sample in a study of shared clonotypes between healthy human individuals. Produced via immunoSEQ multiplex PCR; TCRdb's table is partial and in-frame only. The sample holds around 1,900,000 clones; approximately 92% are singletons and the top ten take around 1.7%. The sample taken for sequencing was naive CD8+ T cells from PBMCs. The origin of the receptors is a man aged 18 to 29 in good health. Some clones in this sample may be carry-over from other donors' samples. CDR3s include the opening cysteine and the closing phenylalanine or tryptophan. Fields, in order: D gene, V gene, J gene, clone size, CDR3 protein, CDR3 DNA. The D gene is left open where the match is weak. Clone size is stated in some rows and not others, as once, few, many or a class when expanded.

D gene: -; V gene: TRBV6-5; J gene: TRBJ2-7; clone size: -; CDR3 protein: CASSYSKLRLTYEQYF; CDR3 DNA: TGTGCCAGCAGTTACTCGAAGTTGCGGCTAACCTACGAGCAGTACTTC
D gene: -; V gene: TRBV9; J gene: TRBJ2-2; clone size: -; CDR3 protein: CASSVATGQVNTGELFF; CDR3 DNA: TGTGCCAGCAGCGTAGCTACGGGGCAGGTAAACACCGGGGAGCTGTTTTTT
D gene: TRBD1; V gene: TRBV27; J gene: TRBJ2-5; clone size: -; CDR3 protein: CASQTGTASGTQYF; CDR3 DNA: TGTGCCAGCCAAACCGGGACAGCGTCAGGGACCCAGTACTTC
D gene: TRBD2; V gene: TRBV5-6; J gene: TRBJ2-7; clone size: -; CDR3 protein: CASSLGRSGPNYEQYF; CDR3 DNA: TGTGCCAGCAGCTTGGGCCGTAGCGGGCCGAACTACGAGCAGTACTTC
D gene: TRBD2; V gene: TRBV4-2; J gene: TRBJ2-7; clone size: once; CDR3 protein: CASSGTSGRSSYEQYF; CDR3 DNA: TGTGCCAGCAGCGGGACTAGCGGACGTAGCTCCTACGAGCAGTACTTC
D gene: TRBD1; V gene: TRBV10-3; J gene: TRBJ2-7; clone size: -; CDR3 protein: CAISLGTGTYEQYF; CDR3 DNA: TGTGCCATCAGCCTAGGGACAGGGACCTACGAGCAGTACTTC
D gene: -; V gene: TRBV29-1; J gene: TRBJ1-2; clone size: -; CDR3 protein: CSVESGEGVKTYGYTF; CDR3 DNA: TGCAGCGTCGAATCAGGAGAGGGGGTGAAAACCTATGGCTACACCTTC
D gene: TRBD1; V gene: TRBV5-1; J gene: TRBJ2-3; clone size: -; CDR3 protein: CASSSGQGLTDTQYF; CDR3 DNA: TGCGCCAGCAGCTCGGGACAGGGGCTAACAGATACGCAGTATTTT
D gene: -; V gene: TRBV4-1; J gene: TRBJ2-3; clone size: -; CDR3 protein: CASSQDFPDTQYF; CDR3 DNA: TGCGCCAGCAGCCAAGATTTCCCAGATACGCAGTATTTT
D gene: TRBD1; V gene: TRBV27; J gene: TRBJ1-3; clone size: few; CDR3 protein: CASSPGQANTIYF; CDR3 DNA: TGTGCCAGCAGCCCGGGACAGGCGAACACCATATATTTT
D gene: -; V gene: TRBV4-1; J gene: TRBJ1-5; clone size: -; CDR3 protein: CASSQYSNQPQHF; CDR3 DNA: TGCGCCAGCAGCCAATATAGCAATCAGCCCCAGCATTTT
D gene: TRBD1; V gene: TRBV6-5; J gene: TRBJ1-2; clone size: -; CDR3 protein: CASSYSRQGANGYTF; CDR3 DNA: TGTGCCAGCAGTTACAGTCGGCAGGGGGCAAATGGCTACACCTTC
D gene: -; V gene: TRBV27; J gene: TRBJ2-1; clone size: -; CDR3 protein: CASSPLDYKNEQFF; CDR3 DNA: TGTGCCAGCAGTCCCCTGGATTATAAAAATGAGCAGTTCTTC
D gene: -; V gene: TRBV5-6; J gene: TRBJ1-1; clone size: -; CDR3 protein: CASSLASYRLNTEAFF; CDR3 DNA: TGTGCCAGCAGCTTGGCGAGCTACCGCCTGAACACTGAAGCTTTCTTT
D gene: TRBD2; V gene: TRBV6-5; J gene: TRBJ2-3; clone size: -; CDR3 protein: CASSPGTIRADTQYF; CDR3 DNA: TGTGCCAGCAGCCCCGGGACTATACGGGCAGATACGCAGTATTTT
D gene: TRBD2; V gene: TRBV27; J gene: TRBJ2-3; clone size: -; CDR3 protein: CASRPLLAGGSTDTQYF; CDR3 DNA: TGTGCCAGCAGGCCCTTACTAGCGGGAGGGAGCACAGATACGCAGTATTTT
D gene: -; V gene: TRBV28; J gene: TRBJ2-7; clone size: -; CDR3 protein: CASSPGLEIYEQYF; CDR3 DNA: TGTGCCAGCAGTCCCGGACTGGAAATCTACGAGCAGTACTTC
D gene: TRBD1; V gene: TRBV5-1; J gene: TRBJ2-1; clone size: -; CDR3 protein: CASSLAGTDNEQFF; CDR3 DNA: TGCGCCAGCAGCCTCGCAGGGACAGACAATGAGCAGTTCTTC
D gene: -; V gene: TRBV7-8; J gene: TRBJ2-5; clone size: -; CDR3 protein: CASSLALSGEETQYF; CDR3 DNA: TGTGCCAGCAGCTTAGCGTTGTCGGGTGAAGAGACCCAGTACTTC
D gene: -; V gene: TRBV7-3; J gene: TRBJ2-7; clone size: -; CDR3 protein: CASSLEAGDYEQYF; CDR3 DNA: TGTGCCAGCAGCTTAGAGGCCGGGGACTACGAGCAGTACTTC
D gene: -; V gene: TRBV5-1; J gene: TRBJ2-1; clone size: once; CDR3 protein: CASAGGSYNEQFF; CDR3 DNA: TGCGCCAGCGCGGGCGGGTCCTACAATGAGCAGTTCTTC
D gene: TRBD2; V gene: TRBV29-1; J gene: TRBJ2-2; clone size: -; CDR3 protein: CSVSLAGEIVGELFF; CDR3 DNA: TGCAGCGTTAGCCTAGCGGGAGAAATTGTCGGGGAGCTGTTTTTT
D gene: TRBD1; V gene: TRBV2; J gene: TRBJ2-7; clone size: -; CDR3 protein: CASRDRTGGPYEQYF; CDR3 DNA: TGTGCCAGCAGGGATAGGACAGGGGGCCCCTACGAGCAGTACTTC
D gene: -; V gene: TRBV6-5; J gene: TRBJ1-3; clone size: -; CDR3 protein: CASSYDPGNGNTIYF; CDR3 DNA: TGTGCCAGCAGTTACGATCCCGGGAATGGAAACACCATATATTTT
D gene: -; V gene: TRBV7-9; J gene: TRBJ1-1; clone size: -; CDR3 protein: CASSPPPGTEAFF; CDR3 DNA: TGTGCCAGCAGTCCCCCACCGGGCACTGAAGCTTTCTTT
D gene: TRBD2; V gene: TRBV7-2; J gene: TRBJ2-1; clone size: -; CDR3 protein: CASSAQPSIAGMVYNEQFF; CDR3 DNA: TGTGCCAGCAGCGCTCAGCCCTCCATAGCGGGAATGGTTTACAATGAGCAGTTCTTC
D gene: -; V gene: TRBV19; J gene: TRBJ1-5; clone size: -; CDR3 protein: CASSIYGKGSNQPQHF; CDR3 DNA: TGTGCCAGTAGTATTTATGGAAAGGGCAGCAATCAGCCCCAGCATTTT
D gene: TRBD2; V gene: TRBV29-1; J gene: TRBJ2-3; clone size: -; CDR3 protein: CSADAGTSGRTWDTQYF; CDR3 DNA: TGCAGCGCTGATGCCGGGACTAGCGGGAGGACATGGGATACGCAGTATTTT
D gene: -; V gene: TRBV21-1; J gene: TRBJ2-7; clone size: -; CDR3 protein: CASSKIWYEQYF; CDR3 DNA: TGTGCCAGCAGCAAAATATGGTACGAGCAGTACTTC
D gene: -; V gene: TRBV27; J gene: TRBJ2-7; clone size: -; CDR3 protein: CASSLLGTYEQYF; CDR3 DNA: TGTGCCAGCAGTTTATTGGGGACCTACGAGCAGTACTTC
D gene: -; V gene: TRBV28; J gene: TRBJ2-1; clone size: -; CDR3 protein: CASSKRTIRHEQFF; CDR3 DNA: TGTGCCAGCAGTAAACGGACTATTAGGCATGAGCAGTTCTTC
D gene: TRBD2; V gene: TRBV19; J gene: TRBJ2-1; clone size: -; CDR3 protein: CASSPDRTSGIRGNEQFF; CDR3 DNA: TGTGCCAGTAGTCCTGATCGGACTAGCGGGATCCGGGGTAATGAGCAGTTCTTC
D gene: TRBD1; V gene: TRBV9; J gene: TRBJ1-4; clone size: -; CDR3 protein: CASSPGTGKEKLFF; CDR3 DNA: TGTGCCAGCAGCCCCGGGACAGGGAAAGAAAAACTGTTTTTT
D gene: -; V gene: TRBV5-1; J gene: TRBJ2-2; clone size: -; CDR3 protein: CASSPLVHDSGTGELFF; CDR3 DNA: TGCGCCAGCAGCCCCCTAGTACACGATTCAGGCACCGGGGAGCTGTTTTTT
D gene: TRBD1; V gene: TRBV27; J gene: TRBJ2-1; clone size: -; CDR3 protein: CASSLAPGTGIWDEQFF; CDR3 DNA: TGTGCCAGCAGTTTAGCCCCCGGGACAGGTATCTGGGATGAGCAGTTCTTC
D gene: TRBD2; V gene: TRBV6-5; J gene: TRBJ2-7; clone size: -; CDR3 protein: CASRSGRPYEQYF; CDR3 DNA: TGTGCCAGCAGGAGCGGGAGACCCTACGAGCAGTACTTC
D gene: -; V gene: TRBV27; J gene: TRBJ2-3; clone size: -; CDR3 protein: CASGYPTGFTDTQYF; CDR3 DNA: TGTGCCAGCGGATACCCTACAGGGTTCACAGATACGCAGTATTTT
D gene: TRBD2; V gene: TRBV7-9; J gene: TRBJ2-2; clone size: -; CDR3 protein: CASSQIGGRLAAHTGELFF; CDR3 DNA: TGTGCCAGCAGCCAGATCGGGGGACGTCTAGCGGCTCACACCGGGGAGCTGTTTTTT
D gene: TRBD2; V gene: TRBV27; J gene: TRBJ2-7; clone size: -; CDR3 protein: CASSLPGTSFYEQYF; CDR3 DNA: TGTGCCAGCAGTCTGCCCGGGACTAGCTTTTACGAGCAGTACTTC
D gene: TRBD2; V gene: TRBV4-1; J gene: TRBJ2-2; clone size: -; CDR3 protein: CASSLWEGPTGELFF; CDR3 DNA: TGCGCCAGCAGCCTCTGGGAGGGCCCCACCGGGGAGCTGTTTTTT
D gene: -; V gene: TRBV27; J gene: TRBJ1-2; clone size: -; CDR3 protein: CASSFKPQAYGYTF; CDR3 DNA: TGTGCCAGCAGTTTCAAGCCTCAAGCCTATGGCTACACCTTC
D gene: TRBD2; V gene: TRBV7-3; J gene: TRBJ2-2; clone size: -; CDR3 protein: CASSLTTGLAGLTGELFF; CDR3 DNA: TGTGCCAGCAGCCTGACAACTGGACTAGCGGGGCTCACCGGGGAGCTGTTTTTT
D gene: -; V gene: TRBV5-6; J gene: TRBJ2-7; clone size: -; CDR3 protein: CASSLALLNYEQYF; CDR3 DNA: TGTGCCAGCAGCTTGGCACTGCTTAACTACGAGCAGTACTTC
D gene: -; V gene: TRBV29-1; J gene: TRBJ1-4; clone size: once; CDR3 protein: CSVAGGRGGEKLFF; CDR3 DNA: TGCAGCGTTGCGGGGGGCAGGGGAGGCGAAAAACTGTTTTTT
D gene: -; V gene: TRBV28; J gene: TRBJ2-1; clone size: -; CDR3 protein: CASSHETGHNEQFF; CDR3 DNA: TGTGCCAGCAGTCACGAGACAGGACACAATGAGCAGTTCTTC
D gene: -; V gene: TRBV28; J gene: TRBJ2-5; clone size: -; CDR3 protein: CASSPPFQGQETQYF; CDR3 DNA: TGTGCCAGCAGTCCACCATTCCAGGGTCAAGAGACCCAGTACTTC
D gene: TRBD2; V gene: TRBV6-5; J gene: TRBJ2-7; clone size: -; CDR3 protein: CASSSRSGRSYEQYF; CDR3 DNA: TGTGCCAGCAGTTCCCGGAGCGGGAGATCCTACGAGCAGTACTTC
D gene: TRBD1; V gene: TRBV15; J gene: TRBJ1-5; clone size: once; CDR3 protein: CATSGGDRYSNQPQHF; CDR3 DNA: TGTGCCACCAGCGGAGGGGACAGGTATAGCAATCAGCCCCAGCATTTT
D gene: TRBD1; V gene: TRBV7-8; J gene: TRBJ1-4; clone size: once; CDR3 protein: CASSLGTAWGLFF; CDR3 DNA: TGTGCCAGCAGCTTGGGGACAGCTTGGGGACTGTTTTTT